What follows are 18 T cell receptor beta chains derived from one specimen sequenced in a study of immune evolution from preneoplasia to lung adenocarcinoma. Data came from immunoSEQ multiplex PCR; TCRdb stores just in-frame clones and leaves some out. Of roughly 4,200 clones in the sample, around 83% were seen once. Material for sequencing was FFPE minimally invasive lung adenocarcinoma tissue. The receptors here all came from a person aged 65-85 years with lung adenocarcinoma.

This chain uses TRBV10-1 with TRBJ2-3; D might be TRBD1 (5 bases). There are 19 residues in the CDR3. V lost 0 bases to trimming and J lost 7 bases, with 26 bases between them. Germline-derived CDR1 and CDR2 are WNHNN and SYGVQD (reference sequence). The CDR3 loop is CASSESLSSGADPRNTQYF. CDR3 DNA: TGCGCCAGCAGTGAGTCCCTCTCTTCTGGGGCCGATCCTAGAAATACGCAGTATTTT.

V is TRBV2 and J is TRBJ1-5; 9 nucleotides match TRBD1. The CDR3 has 14 amino acids. Germline V CDR1 and CDR2: SNHLY, FYNNEI. With 1 base clipped from V and 5 bases from J, the junction kept 0 bases outside the gene matches. Here the CDR3 reads CASSEGTGDQPQHF. For the CDR3, the DNA is TGTGCCAGCAGTGAAGGGACAGGGGATCAGCCCCAGCATTTT.

This clone was seen only once. V gene TRBV6-1 combines with J gene TRBJ2-7; 7 bases align to TRBD2. This CDR3 spans 15 amino acids. Looked up from germline, CDR1 is MNHNS and CDR2 is SASEGT. The ends lost 1 base at V and 2 bases at J; junction bases unmatched: 5. This CDR3 reads CASSEELAAAYEQYF. The CDR3 bases are TGTGCCAGCAGTGAAGAGCTAGCGGCCGCCTACGAGCAGTACTTC.

This rearrangement joins TRBV2 to TRBJ1-1; D call uncertain. The germline CDR1 and CDR2 sequences are SNHLY and FYNNEI. Trimming removed 7 bases at V and 5 bases at J, with 17 bases between. The CDR3 has 14 amino acids. In nucleotides, the CDR3 is TGTGCCAGCATTTCGGACGGTGGAGGAACTGAAGCTTTCTTT. Its translation: CASISDGGGTEAFF.

V usage is TRBV20-1 and J usage is TRBJ2-1, with no clear D. The CDR3 sequence is 11 residues long. Germline V gene lookup returns CDR1 DFQATT and CDR2 SNEGSKA (reference sequence). V lost 6 bases to trimming and J lost 4 bases, with 7 bases between them. CDR3 coding DNA: TGCAGTGCAGTTATATACAATGAGCAGTTCTTC. Its protein product is CSAVIYNEQFF.

The chain carries TRBV2 and TRBJ1-1; D may be TRBD1 (6 bases). V dropped 7 bases and J dropped 0 bases, with 12 bases sitting between them. Germline V gene lookup returns CDR1 SNHLY and CDR2 FYNNEI. The CDR3 contains 14 residues. The CDR3: CASTPGTLNTEAFF. The CDR3, as DNA: TGTGCCAGCACCCCCGGGACACTGAACACTGAAGCTTTCTTT. The full variable domain, in which reference TRBV2 and TRBJ1-1 provide the parts outside the CDR3, is EPEVTQTPSHQVTQMGQEVILRCVPISNHLYFYWYRQILGQKVEFLVSFYNNEISEKSEIFDDQFSVERPDGSNFTLKIRSTKLEDSAMYFCASTPGTLNTEAFFGQGTRLTVV.

This clone was recorded a few times. The chain couples TRBV6-1 to TRBJ1-6; D is undetermined. Between the trimmed V and J ends, which lost 6 bases and 4 bases, there was a span of 10 bases. CDR1 and CDR2 (germline): MNHNS, SASEGT. This CDR3 is 14 amino acids long. The CDR3 DNA follows: TGTGCCAGCAGCCCGGGTCCTTATAATTCACCCCTCCACTTT. Residues: CASSPGPYNSPLHF.

The rearrangement joins TRBV27 to TRBJ2-7; D is undetermined. The CDR3 consists of 14 residues. Germline V lookup: CDR1 MNHEY, CDR2 SMNVEV (reference sequence). V dropped 2 bases and J dropped 0 bases, with 8 bases sitting between them. The CDR3 region is CASSLTTNSYEQYF. The DNA of the CDR3 is TGTGCCAGCAGTTTAACGACAAACTCCTACGAGCAGTACTTC.

The chain combines TRBV11-2 with TRBJ2-7, with unresolved D. The CDR3 is 11 residues long. Germline CDR1 SGHAT, CDR2 FQNNGV. V gave up 5 bases and J gave up 2 bases, with 4 bases separating them. CDR3 in amino acids: CASSRTYEQYF. CDR3 DNA sequence: TGTGCCAGCAGCCGGACCTACGAGCAGTACTTC.

The rearrangement links TRBV7-9 to TRBJ2-3; no definite D call. Germline V gene data show CDR1 as SEHNR and CDR2 as FQNEAQ (reference sequence). V lost 5 bases, J lost 3 bases, and 18 bases lay in between. The CDR3 covers 16 residues. The CDR3 sequence: CASSPTDLLGTDTQYF. The CDR3 DNA sequence: TGTGCCAGCAGCCCAACCGACCTCCTGGGGACAGATACGCAGTATTTT.

The CDR3 region is CASYEGTRAAFF. The CDR3 nucleotides are TGTGCCAGCTATGAAGGAACCAGGGCAGCTTTCTTT. This chain joins TRBV6-5 and TRBJ1-1; TRBD1 is a possible D gene (5 bases). V lost 8 bases and J lost 10, with 17 bases in between. CDR3 length: 12 amino acids. Germline V gene lookup returns CDR1 MNHEY and CDR2 SVGAGI.

This clone was seen once. The chain employs TRBV6-1 and TRBJ2-7; 11 nucleotides agree with TRBD2. The trim removed 8 bases at V and 4 bases at J, leaving 7 bases unmatched. Germline assignment: CDR1 MNHNS and CDR2 SASEGT. CDR3 size: 14 residues. The DNA of the CDR3 is TGTGCCAGCGTCCGACTAGCGGGAACGTACGAGCAGTACTTC. It yields the protein CASVRLAGTYEQYF.

Only a few counts were recorded for this clone. The sample contains more than one DNA sequence encoding this CDR3. The V call is TRBV5-6, the J call TRBJ2-1; TRBD1 matches 7 bases. J lost 6 bases, V lost 3 bases, and 3 bases had no gene match. The CDR3 is 13 amino acids. CDR1 and CDR2 from the germline V gene are SGHDT and YYEEEE. The CDR3 DNA reads as TGTGCCAGCAGCTGGGGGACAGTCAATGAGCAGTTCTTC. It translates to CASSWGTVNEQFF.

This chain links TRBV5-1 with TRBJ2-2, with D hard to call. CDR3 length: 12 residues. V shed 7 bases and J shed 2 bases, with 6 bases lying between them. The germline CDR1 and CDR2 sequences are SGHRS and YFSETQ. Written as DNA, the CDR3 is TGCGCCAGCCGCCCTAACACCGGGGAGCTGTTTTTT. It is translated as CASRPNTGELFF.

This clone was observed a single time. The chain couples TRBV11-2 to TRBJ2-7; D perhaps matches TRBD1 (5 bases). CDR1 and CDR2 from the germline V gene are SGHAT and FQNNGV. The CDR3 spans 13 residues. V lost 5 bases and J 1 base, leaving 9 bases between the germline ends. The CDR3 DNA reads as TGTGCCAGCAGCCTTGGACATTCCTACGAGCAGTACTTC. This gives the protein CASSLGHSYEQYF.

The chain is built from TRBV6-5 and TRBJ2-1; 8 nucleotides align to TRBD1. CDR3 length: 15 residues. The V gene end was trimmed by 0 bases and the J gene end by 4 bases; junction bases not matched to a gene: 2. Germline CDR1 MNHEY, CDR2 SVGAGI. The CDR3 DNA sequence: TGTGCCAGCAGTTACTCGAGACAGGGGTACAATGAGCAGTTCTTC. As protein: CASSYSRQGYNEQFF.

The J gene is TRBJ1-1, the V gene TRBV6-6; TRBD1 matches at 7 bases. Trimming at V came to 5 bases and at J to 3 bases, leaving 0 bases not matched to a gene. This CDR3 is 12 amino acids long. In germline, CDR1 is MNHNY, CDR2 SVGAGI (reference sequence). The CDR3 nucleotides read TGTGCCAGCAGTGGGACAGACACTGAAGCTTTCTTT. It is translated as CASSGTDTEAFF.

The chain recombines TRBV6-6 with TRBJ1-1; D may be TRBD1 (6 bases). Germline lookup yields CDR1 MNHNY and CDR2 SVGAGI (reference sequence). The CDR3 contains 14 residues. Trimming cost V 1 base and J 5 bases, with 11 bases left between them. The CDR3 DNA reads TGTGCCAGCAGTTACTATACAGGGAGGACTGAAGCTTTCTTT. This translates into CASSYYTGRTEAFF.